The rows below give T cell receptor beta chains drawn from one sample of a study of early T cells in non-severe SARS-CoV-2 infection. TCRdb recomputed calls from the 5' RACE reads with MiXCR, one row per CDR3 protein. Here the sample spans fewer than 35,000 distinct CDR3 sequences, roughly 9.3% being singletons. Sequenced sample: whole blood. Receptors were obtained from an adult who was a healthcare worker with PCR-confirmed SARS-CoV-2 infection or an uninfected control (not recorded which). Each CDR3 is given with its conserved first and last residue. A D gene is named only where the DNA matches it firmly. Clone sizes are given selectively: once, few, many, or a class where the clone is expanded.

d_call j_call clone_size v_call cdr3_aa cdr3_nt
. TRBJ1-2 many TRBV12-5 CASGFPYNYGYTF TGTGCTAGTGGTTTCCCATATAACTATGGCTACACCTTC
. TRBJ2-7 many TRBV4-3 CASSQDSGAGDEQYF TGCGCCAGCAGCCAAGATTCAGGGGCGGGGGACGAGCAGTACTTC
TRBD2 TRBJ2-2 many TRBV7-2 CASSLPPGLATGELFF TGTGCCAGCAGCTTACCACCGGGACTAGCTACCGGGGAGCTGTTTTTT
TRBD2 TRBJ2-3 medium-sized TRBV12-3/TRBV12-4 CAIGTSGLNTQYF TGTGCCATAGGGACTAGCGGATTGAATACGCAGTATTTT
. TRBJ2-3 many TRBV5-6 CASSLVGTDTQYF TGTGCCAGCAGCTTGGTCGGCACAGATACGCAGTATTTT
. TRBJ2-7 . TRBV5-1 CASSSGHPLSGEQYF TGCGCCAGCAGCTCGGGACACCCACTAAGCGGCGAGCAGTACTTC
TRBD2 TRBJ2-5 few TRBV7-2 CASSLQRGAQETQYF TGTGCCAGCAGCTTACAGCGGGGGGCCCAAGAGACCCAGTACTTC
. TRBJ1-1 . TRBV5-1 CASSSGGHQLNTEAFF TGCGCCAGCAGCTCCGGGGGACACCAGCTGAACACTGAAGCTTTCTTT
. TRBJ2-2 many TRBV6-5 CASSYYTGTNTGELFF TGTGCCAGCAGTTATTACACGGGAACTAACACCGGGGAGCTGTTTTTT
TRBD2 TRBJ2-2 many TRBV24-1 CATSDRLAGYTGELFF TGTGCCACCAGTGATCGACTAGCGGGGTATACCGGGGAGCTGTTTTTT
. TRBJ2-1 . TRBV5-1 CASSLGGGSSYNEQFF TGCGCCAGCAGCTTGGGAGGGGGTAGCTCCTACAATGAGCAGTTCTTC
. TRBJ2-5 . TRBV29-1 CSVASDHQGTQYF TGCAGCGTTGCAAGTGACCACCAAGGGACCCAGTACTTC
. TRBJ1-1 many TRBV10-1 CASSEAGRTEAFF TGCGCCAGCAGTGAGGCAGGGCGCACTGAAGCTTTCTTT
TRBD1 TRBJ1-1 many TRBV27 CASSYRDRAGFGAFF TGTGCCAGCAGTTACAGGGACAGGGCTGGATTTGGAGCTTTCTTT
. TRBJ1-2 many TRBV3-1 CASSQGLRANYGYTF TGTGCCAGCAGCCAGGGACTCAGAGCTAACTATGGCTACACCTTC
. TRBJ2-3 few TRBV19 CASKSRGAVDTQYF TGTGCCAGTAAATCCCGGGGGGCGGTAGATACGCAGTATTTT